This TCR beta chain is from a study of blood T cell repertoires in COVID-19. Overall study: Samples of COVID-19 (acute and convalescent) were obtained from the United States, Italy and Spain. PBMCs, B-cell-depleted T cells, or T cells were the source of the cDNA or gDNA that made up the material.

This CDR3 contains 18 residues. Losses at the gene ends were 4 bases for V and 4 bases for J; bases not matched to a gene: 16. Germline values: CDR1 SGHNT, CDR2 YYREEE (reference sequence). In the original processing: The authors estimated nucleated cell counts from reference gene primer amplification. Sequenced by immunoSEQ multiplex PCR; TCRdb stores in-frame clones only, minus some. The V and J calls and clone size are taken from that table; D and trimming were inferred from the DNA. The sample holds 120,000 or so clones, about nine tenths seen once. The sample comprised peripheral blood. The V gene is TRBV5-4, the J gene TRBJ1-3; 8 nucleotides line up with TRBD1. The clonotype was recovered from a man in his forties or fifties with active COVID-19. Here the CDR3 reads CASSNGQGPTLGGNTIYF. The DNA of the CDR3 is TGTGCCAGCAGCAACGGACAGGGCCCGACTCTCGGAGGAAACACCATATATTTT. Complete variable domain (other parts from reference TRBV5-4 and TRBJ1-3): ETGVTQSPTHLIKTRGQQVTLRCSSQSGHNTVSWYQQALGQGPQFIFQYYREEENGRGNFPPRFSGLQFPNYSSELNVNALELDDSALYLCASSNGQGPTLGGNTIYFGEGSWLTVV.